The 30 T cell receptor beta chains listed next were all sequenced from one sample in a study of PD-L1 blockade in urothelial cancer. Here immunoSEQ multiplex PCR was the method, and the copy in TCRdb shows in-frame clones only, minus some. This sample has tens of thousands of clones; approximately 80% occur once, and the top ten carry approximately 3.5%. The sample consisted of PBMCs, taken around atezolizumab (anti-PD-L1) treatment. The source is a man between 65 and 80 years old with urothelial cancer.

The CDR3 DNA reads TGTGCCAGCAGCTACGACAGGGCTCGGGAGACCCAGTACTTC. Protein product: CASSYDRARETQYF. This chain connects TRBV7-9 to TRBJ2-5, with 7 bases lining up with TRBD1. This CDR3 comprises 14 residues. Germline V gene lookup returns CDR1 SEHNR and CDR2 FQNEAQ (reference sequence). V was pared by 4 bases and J by 5 bases, with 7 bases of the junction left unmatched.

The CDR3 DNA reads as TGTGCCAGCAGTGCGTATGTTGACAGTGAGGCTAATGAAAAACTGTTTTTT. Protein sequence: CASSAYVDSEANEKLFF. This rearrangement joins TRBV25-1 to TRBJ1-4, with D perhaps matching TRBD1 (5 bases). This CDR3 is 17 amino acids long. V lost 4 bases, J lost 3 bases, and 18 bases lay in between. CDR1 is MGHDK, CDR2 SYGVNS, per germline.

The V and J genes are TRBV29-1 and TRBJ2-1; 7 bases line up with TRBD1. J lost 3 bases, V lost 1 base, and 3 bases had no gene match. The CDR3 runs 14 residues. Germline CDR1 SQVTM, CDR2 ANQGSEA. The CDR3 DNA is TGCAGCGTTGAAGGAGGGACAGTCTACAATGAGCAGTTCTTC. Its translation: CSVEGGTVYNEQFF.

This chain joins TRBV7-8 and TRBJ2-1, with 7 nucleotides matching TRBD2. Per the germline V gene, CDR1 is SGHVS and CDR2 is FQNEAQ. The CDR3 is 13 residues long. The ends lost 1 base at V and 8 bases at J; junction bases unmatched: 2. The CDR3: CASSLGGSDEQFF. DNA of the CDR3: TGTGCCAGCAGCTTAGGCGGGAGTGATGAGCAGTTCTTC. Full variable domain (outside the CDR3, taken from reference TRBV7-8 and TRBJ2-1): GAGVSQSPRYKVAKRGQDVALRCDPISGHVSLFWYQQALGQGPEFLTYFQNEAQLDKSGLPSDRFFAERPEGSVSTLKIQRTQQEDSAVYLCASSLGGSDEQFFGPGTRLTVL.

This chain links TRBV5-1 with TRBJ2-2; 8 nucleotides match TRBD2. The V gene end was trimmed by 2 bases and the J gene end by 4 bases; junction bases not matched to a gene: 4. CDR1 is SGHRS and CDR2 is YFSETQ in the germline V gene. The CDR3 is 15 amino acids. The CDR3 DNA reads TGCGCCAGCAGCTTAGCAGCGGGAGTCACCGGGGAGCTGTTTTTT. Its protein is CASSLAAGVTGELFF.

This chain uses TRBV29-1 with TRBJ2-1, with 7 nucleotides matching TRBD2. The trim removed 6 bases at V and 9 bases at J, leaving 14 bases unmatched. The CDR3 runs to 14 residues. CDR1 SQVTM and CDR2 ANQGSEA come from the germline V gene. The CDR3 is CSVGREAGIGEQFF. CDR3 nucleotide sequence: TGCAGCGTGGGAAGGGAAGCGGGGATCGGTGAGCAGTTCTTC.

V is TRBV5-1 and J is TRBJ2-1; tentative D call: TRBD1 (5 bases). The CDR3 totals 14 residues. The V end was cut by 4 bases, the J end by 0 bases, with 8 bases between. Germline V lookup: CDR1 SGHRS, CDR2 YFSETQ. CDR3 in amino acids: CASSQDSSYNEQFF. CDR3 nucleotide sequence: TGCGCCAGCAGCCAAGACAGCTCCTACAATGAGCAGTTCTTC. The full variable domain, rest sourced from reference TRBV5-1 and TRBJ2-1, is KAGVTQTPRYLIKTRGQQVTLSCSPISGHRSVSWYQQTPGQGLQFLFEYFSETQRNKGNFPGRFSGRQFSNSRSEMNVSTLELGDSALYLCASSQDSSYNEQFFGPGTRLTVL.

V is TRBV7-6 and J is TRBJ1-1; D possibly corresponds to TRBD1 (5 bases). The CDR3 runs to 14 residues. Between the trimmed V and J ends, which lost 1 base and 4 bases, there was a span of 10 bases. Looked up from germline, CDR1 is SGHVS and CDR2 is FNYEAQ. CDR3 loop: CASSLVDGGTEAFF. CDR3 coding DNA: TGTGCCAGCAGCTTAGTGGACGGGGGCACTGAAGCTTTCTTT.

DNA of the CDR3: TGTGCCAGCAGTGATCCCTCGCAGGGCAACTATGGCTACACCTTC. Translated: CASSDPSQGNYGYTF. The chain combines TRBV2 with TRBJ1-2; D is perhaps TRBD1 (5 bases). The CDR3 spans 15 residues. Trimming took off 3 bases at V and 2 bases at J, with 13 bases between the two ends. Germline-derived CDR1 and CDR2 are SNHLY and FYNNEI.

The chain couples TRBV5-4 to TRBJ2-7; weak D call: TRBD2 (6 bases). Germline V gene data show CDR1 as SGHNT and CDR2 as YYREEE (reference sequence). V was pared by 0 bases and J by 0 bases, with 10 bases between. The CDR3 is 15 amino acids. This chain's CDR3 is CASSLERGFSYEQYF. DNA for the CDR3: TGTGCCAGCAGCTTGGAACGGGGGTTCTCCTACGAGCAGTACTTC.

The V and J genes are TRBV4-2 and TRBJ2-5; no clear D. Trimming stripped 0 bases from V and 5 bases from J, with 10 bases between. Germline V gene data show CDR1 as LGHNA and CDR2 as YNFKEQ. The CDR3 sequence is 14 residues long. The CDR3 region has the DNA TGTGCCAGCAGCCAAGATGGCGGTAGGGAGACCCAGTACTTC. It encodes CASSQDGGRETQYF.

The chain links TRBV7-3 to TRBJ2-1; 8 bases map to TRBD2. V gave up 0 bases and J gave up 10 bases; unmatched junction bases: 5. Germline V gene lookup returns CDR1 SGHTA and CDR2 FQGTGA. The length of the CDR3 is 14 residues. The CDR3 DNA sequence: TGTGCCAGCAGCTTAACAGCGGGGGTGGGAGAGCAGTTCTTC. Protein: CASSLTAGVGEQFF.

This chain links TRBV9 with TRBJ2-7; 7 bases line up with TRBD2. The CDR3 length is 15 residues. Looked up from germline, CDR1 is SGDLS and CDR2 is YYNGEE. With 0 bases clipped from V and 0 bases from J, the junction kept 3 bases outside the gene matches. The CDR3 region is CASSVASGYSYEQYF. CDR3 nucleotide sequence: TGTGCCAGCAGCGTAGCTAGCGGTTACTCCTACGAGCAGTACTTC.

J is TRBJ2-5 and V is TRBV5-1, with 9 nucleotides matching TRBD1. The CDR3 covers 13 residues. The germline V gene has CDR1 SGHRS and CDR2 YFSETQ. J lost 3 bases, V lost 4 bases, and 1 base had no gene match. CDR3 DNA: TGCGCCAGCAGCCGGGACAGGGAAGAGACCCAGTACTTC. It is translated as CASSRDREETQYF.

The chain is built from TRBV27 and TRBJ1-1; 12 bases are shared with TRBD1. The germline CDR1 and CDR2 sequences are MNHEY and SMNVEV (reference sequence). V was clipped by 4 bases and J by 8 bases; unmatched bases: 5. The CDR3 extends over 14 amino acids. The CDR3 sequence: CASSSGQGAPEAFF. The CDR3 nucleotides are TGTGCCAGCAGTTCGGGACAGGGGGCCCCCGAAGCTTTCTTT.

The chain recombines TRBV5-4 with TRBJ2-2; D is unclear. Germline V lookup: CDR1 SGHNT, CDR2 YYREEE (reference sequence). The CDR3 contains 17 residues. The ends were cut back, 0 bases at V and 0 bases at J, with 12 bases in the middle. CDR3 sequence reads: CASSLELLSANTGELFF. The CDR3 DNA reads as TGTGCCAGCAGCTTGGAGCTATTATCGGCGAACACCGGGGAGCTGTTTTTT. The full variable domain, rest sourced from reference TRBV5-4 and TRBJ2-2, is ETGVTQSPTHLIKTRGQQVTLRCSSQSGHNTVSWYQQALGQGPQFIFQYYREEENGRGNFPPRFSGLQFPNYSSELNVNALELDDSALYLCASSLELLSANTGELFFGEGSRLTVL.

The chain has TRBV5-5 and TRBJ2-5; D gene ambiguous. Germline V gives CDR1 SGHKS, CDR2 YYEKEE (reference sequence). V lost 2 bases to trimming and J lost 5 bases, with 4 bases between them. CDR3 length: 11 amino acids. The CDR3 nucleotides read TGTGCCAGCAGCTTACGGGAGACCCAGTACTTC. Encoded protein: CASSLRETQYF.

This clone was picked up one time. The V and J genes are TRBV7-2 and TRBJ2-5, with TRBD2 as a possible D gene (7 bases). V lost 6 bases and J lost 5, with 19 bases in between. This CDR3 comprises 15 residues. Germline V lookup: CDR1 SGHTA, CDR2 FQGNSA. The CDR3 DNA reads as TGTGCCAGCAGTATCCGTTGGGGGGGCTCGGAGACCCAGTACTTC. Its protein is CASSIRWGGSETQYF.

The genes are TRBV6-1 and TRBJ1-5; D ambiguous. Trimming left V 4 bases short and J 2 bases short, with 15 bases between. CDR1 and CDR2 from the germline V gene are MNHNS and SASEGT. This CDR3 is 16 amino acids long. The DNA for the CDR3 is TGTGCCAGCAGTGTGTCGAGGGATCGAGGCAATCAGCCCCAGCATTTT. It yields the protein CASSVSRDRGNQPQHF.

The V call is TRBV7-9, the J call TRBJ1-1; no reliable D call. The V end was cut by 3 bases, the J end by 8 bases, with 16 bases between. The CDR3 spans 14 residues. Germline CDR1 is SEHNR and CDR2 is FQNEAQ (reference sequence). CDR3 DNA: TGTGCCAGCAGCTTGGGGTGGAGGGCGGAAGAAGCTTTCTTT. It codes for CASSLGWRAEEAFF.

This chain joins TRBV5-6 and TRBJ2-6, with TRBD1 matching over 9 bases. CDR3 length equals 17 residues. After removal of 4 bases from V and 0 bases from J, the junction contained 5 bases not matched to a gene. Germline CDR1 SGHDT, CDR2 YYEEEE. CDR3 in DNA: TGTGCCAGCAGCGCGGGACAGGGTAACTCTGGGGCCAACGTCCTGACTTTC. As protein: CASSAGQGNSGANVLTF.

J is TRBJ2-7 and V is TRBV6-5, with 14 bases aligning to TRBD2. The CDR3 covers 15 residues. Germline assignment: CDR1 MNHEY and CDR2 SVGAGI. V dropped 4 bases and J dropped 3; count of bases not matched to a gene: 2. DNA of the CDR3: TGTGCCAGCAGTTCGGGACTAGCGGGAGTCTACGAGCAGTACTTC. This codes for CASSSGLAGVYEQYF.

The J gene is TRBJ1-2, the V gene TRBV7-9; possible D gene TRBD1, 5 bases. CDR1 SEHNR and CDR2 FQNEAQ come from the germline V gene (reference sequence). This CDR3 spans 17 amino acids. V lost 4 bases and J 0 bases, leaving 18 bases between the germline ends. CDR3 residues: CASSSKGSGFANYGYTF. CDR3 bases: TGTGCCAGCAGCTCTAAAGGGTCAGGGTTTGCTAACTATGGCTACACCTTC.

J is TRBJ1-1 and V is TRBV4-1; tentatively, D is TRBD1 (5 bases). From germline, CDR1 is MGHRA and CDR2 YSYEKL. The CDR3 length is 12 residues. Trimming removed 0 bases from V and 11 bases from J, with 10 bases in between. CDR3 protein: CASSQDQRGAFF. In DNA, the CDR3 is TGCGCCAGCAGCCAAGACCAACGGGGGGCTTTCTTT.

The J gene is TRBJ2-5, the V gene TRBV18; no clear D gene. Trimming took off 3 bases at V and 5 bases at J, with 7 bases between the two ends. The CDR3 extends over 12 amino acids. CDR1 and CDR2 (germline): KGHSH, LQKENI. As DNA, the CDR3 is TGTGCCAGCTCACCTCAAATGGAGACCCAGTACTTC. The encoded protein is CASSPQMETQYF. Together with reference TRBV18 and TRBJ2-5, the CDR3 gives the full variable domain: NAGVMQNPRHLVRRRGQEARLRCSPMKGHSHVYWYRQLPEEGLKFMVYLQKENIIDESGMPKERFSAEFPKEGPSILRIQQVVRGDSAAYFCASSPQMETQYFGPGTRLLVL.

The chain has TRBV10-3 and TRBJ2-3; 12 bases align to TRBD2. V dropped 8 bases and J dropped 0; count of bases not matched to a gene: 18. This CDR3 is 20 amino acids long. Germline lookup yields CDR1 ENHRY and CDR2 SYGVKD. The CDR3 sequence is CAIGPSPTSGGASSTDTQYF. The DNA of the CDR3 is TGTGCCATCGGCCCCTCCCCGACTAGCGGGGGAGCCTCTAGCACAGATACGCAGTATTTT.

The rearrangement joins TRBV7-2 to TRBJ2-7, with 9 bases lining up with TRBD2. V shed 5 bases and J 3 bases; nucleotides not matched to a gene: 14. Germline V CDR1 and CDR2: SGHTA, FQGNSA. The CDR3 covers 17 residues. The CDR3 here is CASSPRGSGRKDYEQYF. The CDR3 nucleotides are TGTGCCAGCAGCCCCCGGGGTAGCGGGAGAAAGGACTACGAGCAGTACTTC.

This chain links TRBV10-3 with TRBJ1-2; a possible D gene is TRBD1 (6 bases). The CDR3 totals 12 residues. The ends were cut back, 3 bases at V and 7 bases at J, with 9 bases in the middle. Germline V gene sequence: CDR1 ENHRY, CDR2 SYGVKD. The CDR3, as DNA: TGTGCCATCAGTGAAGGACAGTCTGGCTACACCTTC. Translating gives CAISEGQSGYTF.

CDR3 loop: CASGGHEQYF. CDR3 nucleotides: TGTGCCTCAGGAGGCCACGAGCAGTACTTC. The chain uses TRBV25-1 and TRBJ2-7; a possible D gene is TRBD2 (5 bases). The CDR3 is 10 amino acids. The germline CDR1 and CDR2 sequences are MGHDK and SYGVNS. Trimming shortened V by 11 bases and J by 5 bases, and 10 bases separated the two germline ends.

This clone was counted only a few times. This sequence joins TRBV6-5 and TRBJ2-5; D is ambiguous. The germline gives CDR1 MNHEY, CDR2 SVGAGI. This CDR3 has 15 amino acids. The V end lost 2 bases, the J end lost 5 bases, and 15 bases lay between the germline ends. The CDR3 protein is CASSYPTGGSETQYF. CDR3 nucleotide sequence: TGTGCCAGCAGTTACCCCACGGGTGGAAGCGAGACCCAGTACTTC.